The text below deals with one T cell receptor beta chain. These data are taken from a study of blood T cell dynamics during melanoma immunotherapy. At the level of the study: First-line therapy was either pembrolizumab or nivolumab with ipilimumab for metastatic melanoma.

This CDR3 is 14 amino acids long. The V gene lost 3 bases and the J gene lost 5 bases, with 13 bases spanning the gap. Germline CDR1 and CDR2: SGHAT and FQNNGV. Time point: pre-treatment baseline. Response was assessed by RECIST 1.1 at 12 weeks, except a couple of rapid progressors. TCRdb keeps only in-frame clones here, not all; method: immunoSEQ multiplex PCR. The sample includes around 5,000 clones, around 87% of them seen just once. The source was blood, collected from a patient treated with checkpoint blockade. The genes are TRBV11-2 and TRBJ1-2; D gene ambiguous. The sequence derives from a human donor with melanoma. The CDR3 loop reads CASSFGKGAYGYTF. CDR3 DNA: TGTGCCAGCAGCTTTGGGAAGGGAGCATATGGCTACACCTTC.